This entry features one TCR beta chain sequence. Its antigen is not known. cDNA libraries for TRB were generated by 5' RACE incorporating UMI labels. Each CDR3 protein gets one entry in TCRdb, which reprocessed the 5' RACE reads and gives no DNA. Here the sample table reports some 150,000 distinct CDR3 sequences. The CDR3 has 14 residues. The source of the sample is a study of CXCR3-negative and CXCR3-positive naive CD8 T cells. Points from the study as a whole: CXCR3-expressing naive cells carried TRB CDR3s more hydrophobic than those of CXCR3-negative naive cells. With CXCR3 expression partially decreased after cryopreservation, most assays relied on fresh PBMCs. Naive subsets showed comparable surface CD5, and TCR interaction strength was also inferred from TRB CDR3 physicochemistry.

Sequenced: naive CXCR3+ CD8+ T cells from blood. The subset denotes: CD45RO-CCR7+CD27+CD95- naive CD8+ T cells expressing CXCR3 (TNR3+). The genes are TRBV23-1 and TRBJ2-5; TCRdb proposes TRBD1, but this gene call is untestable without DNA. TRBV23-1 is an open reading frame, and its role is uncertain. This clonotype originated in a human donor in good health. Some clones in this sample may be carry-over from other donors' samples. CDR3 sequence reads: CASSVGQGRKTQYF.